These 23 T cell receptor beta chains were all obtained from the same sample, sequenced in a study of early T cells in non-severe SARS-CoV-2 infection (dated by TCRdb to 2020 to 2022). The library was built by means of 5' RACE. TCRdb names NextSeq 500 as the instrument used. Clones were called with MiXCR by TCRdb after fastp trimmed the public reads at Q25, and only in-frame beta chains were retained. Every CDR3 protein is listed once, alongside the most common genes and DNA of its rows. A total of tens of thousands of distinct CDR3 sequences appear in this sample, 8% to 9% of them only once. The ten largest clones capture roughly an eighth of the sample. Source: whole blood, taken at baseline. The receptors stem from an adult who was a healthcare worker with PCR-confirmed SARS-CoV-2 infection or an uninfected control (not recorded which).

The gene calls are TRBV7-2 and TRBJ2-7; 7 bases agree with TRBD2. CDR1 is SGHTA, CDR2 FQGNSA, per germline. The CDR3 consists of 13 residues. V lost 5 bases and J lost 5; bases outside the gene matches: 6. The CDR3 here is CASSPSGVDEQYF. The CDR3, as DNA: TGTGCCAGCAGCCCCAGCGGGGTCGACGAGCAGTACTTC.

The chain joins TRBV7-2 to TRBJ2-3; D gene unclear. V was pared by 5 bases and J by 1 base, with 13 bases between. Germline CDR1 is SGHTA and CDR2 is FQGNSA. The CDR3 is made up of 15 amino acids. Here the CDR3 DNA reads TGTGCCAGCAGCCCCGCCACGGGTGGCACAGATACGCAGTATTTT. It yields the protein CASSPATGGTDTQYF.

This clonotype was counted many times. The rearrangement links TRBV3-1 to TRBJ1-5; no firm D call. The CDR3 covers 13 residues. The germline V and J ends were trimmed by 0 bases and 4 bases, with 4 bases remaining between them. CDR1 and CDR2 from the germline V gene are LGHDT and YNNKEL (reference sequence). CDR3 bases: TGTGCCAGCAGCCAAGATCCGAATCAGCCCCAGCATTTT. Its translation is CASSQDPNQPQHF.

This clonotype was observed at least ten times. The chain employs TRBV7-9 and TRBJ2-2; D may be TRBD2 (5 bases). The V gene lost 5 bases and the J gene lost 4 bases, with 5 bases spanning the gap. CDR3 length: 12 amino acids. Per the germline V gene, CDR1 is SEHNR and CDR2 is FQNEAQ (reference sequence). CDR3 protein: CASSRGTGELFF. Here the CDR3 DNA reads TGTGCCAGCAGCCGGGGCACCGGGGAGCTGTTTTTT.

The sample holds many counts of this clonotype. The chain recombines TRBV12-3 or TRBV12-4 with TRBJ2-1, with D perhaps given as TRBD1 or TRBD2 (5 bases each). Trimming left V 1 base short and J 7 bases short, with 8 bases between. CDR3 length: 13 amino acids. The CDR3 here is CASSLVGTNEQFF. The CDR3 region has the DNA TGTGCCAGCAGTTTAGTGGGGACGAATGAGCAGTTCTTC.

This clonotype has ten or more counts. This chain links TRBV19 with TRBJ2-6, with 8 positions matching TRBD2. Germline lookup yields CDR1 LNHDA and CDR2 SQIVND (reference sequence). The CDR3 covers 17 residues. J was trimmed by 2 bases and V by 5 bases; bases with no gene match: 8. For the CDR3, the DNA is TGTGCCAGTAGTGTAATGCGGACTAGCCCTGGGGCCAACGTCCTGACTTTC. The encoded protein is CASSVMRTSPGANVLTF.

This clonotype was seen ten or more times. The chain joins TRBV16 to TRBJ2-2, with D perhaps TRBD1 (6 bases). The CDR3 is 13 amino acids. V lost 4 bases and J 10 bases, leaving 13 bases between the germline ends. Looked up from germline, CDR1 is KGHSY and CDR2 is FQNENV. CDR3 protein: CASSLHRDPELFF. CDR3 in DNA: TGTGCCAGCAGCCTTCACAGGGATCCGGAGCTGTTTTTT.

The sample holds many counts of this clonotype. This chain joins TRBV5-1 and TRBJ2-1, with D perhaps matching TRBD2 (6 bases). This CDR3 comprises 14 residues. Trimming removed 4 bases at V and 6 bases at J, with 14 bases between. Per germline, CDR1 SGHRS and CDR2 YFSETQ. CDR3 region: CASSAGGLVNEQFF. Here the CDR3 DNA reads TGCGCCAGCAGCGCTGGGGGACTTGTCAATGAGCAGTTCTTC.

This clonotype was detected ten times or more. This chain joins TRBV6-6 and TRBJ1-1; D not certain. Germline lookup yields CDR1 MNHNY and CDR2 SVGAGI (reference sequence). CDR3 length: 13 residues. V shed 7 bases and J shed 5 bases, with 14 bases lying between them. CDR3 in DNA: TGTGCCAGCACCCCAAATCAGAAAACTGAAGCTTTCTTT. Its protein product is CASTPNQKTEAFF.

This clonotype occurred many times. This chain connects TRBV12-3 or TRBV12-4 to TRBJ2-1, with D unresolved. This CDR3 has 12 amino acids. Trimming shortened V by 2 bases and J by 9 bases, and 8 bases separated the two germline ends. CDR3 DNA: TGTGCCAGCAGTTTAAGGCTTGCTGAGCAGTTCTTC. Protein: CASSLRLAEQFF.

There are many counts of this clonotype. The chain uses TRBV15 and TRBJ1-5; unclear D gene. The ends were cut back, 3 bases at V and 2 bases at J, with 8 bases in the middle. There are 14 residues in the CDR3. Germline V gives CDR1 LNHNV, CDR2 YYDKDF (reference sequence). CDR3 DNA sequence: TGTGCCACCAGCAGGGCCGGGGGCAATCAGCCCCAGCATTTT. Amino acid sequence: CATSRAGGNQPQHF.

CDR3 residues: CASSAGTSDKYF. The DNA of the CDR3 is TGTGCCAGCAGCGCCGGGACTAGCGATAAGTATTTT. The gene calls are TRBV11-2 and TRBJ2-3, with 10 bases matching TRBD2. This CDR3 is 12 amino acids long. The V gene end was trimmed by 5 bases and the J gene end by 13 bases; junction bases not matched to a gene: 6. Germline CDR1 SGHAT, CDR2 FQNNGV.

V is TRBV7-9 and J is TRBJ2-1; 10 bases map to TRBD1. The V gene end was trimmed by 1 base and the J gene end by 6 bases; junction bases not matched to a gene: 6. Germline V gene sequence: CDR1 SEHNR, CDR2 FQNEAQ (reference sequence). This CDR3 region has 16 residues. Here the CDR3 reads CASSLVGDRGTNEQFF. CDR3 bases: TGTGCCAGCAGCTTAGTTGGGGACAGGGGTACCAATGAGCAGTTCTTC.

This clonotype has just a few counts. V and J are TRBV7-2 and TRBJ2-7; D remains unclear. Trimming cost V 6 bases and J 7 bases, with 10 bases left between them. This CDR3 comprises 11 residues. Germline CDR1 reads SGHTA; CDR2 reads FQGNSA. CDR3 loop: CASRAIGEQYF. In DNA form, the CDR3 reads TGTGCCAGCAGGGCGATAGGGGAGCAGTACTTC.

This chain uses TRBV7-2 with TRBJ2-3; 8 bases line up with TRBD2. There are 15 residues in the CDR3. Trimming removed 5 bases from V and 1 base from J; junction bases left unmatched: 5. Germline values: CDR1 SGHTA, CDR2 FQGNSA. CDR3 protein: CASSTTSVGTDTQYF. In DNA form, the CDR3 reads TGTGCCAGCAGCACGACTAGCGTAGGCACAGATACGCAGTATTTT. Variable domain in full (rest from reference TRBV7-2 and TRBJ2-3): GAGVSQSPSNKVTEKGKDVELRCDPISGHTALYWYRQSLGQGLEFLIYFQGNSAPDKSGLPSDRFSAERTGGSVSTLTIQRTQQEDSAVYLCASSTTSVGTDTQYFGPGTRLTVL.

The rearrangement joins TRBV13 to TRBJ2-5; D gene ambiguous. This CDR3 comprises 13 residues. CDR1 PRHDT and CDR2 FYEKMQ come from the germline V gene (reference sequence). V was pared by 8 bases and J by 1 base, with 11 bases between. For the CDR3, the DNA is TGTGCCAGCCGCCGGGCTGGCCAAGAGACCCAGTACTTC. Protein: CASRRAGQETQYF.

This clonotype was detected many times. The chain uses TRBV20-1 and TRBJ1-3; tentative D call: TRBD1 (5 bases). Germline lookup yields CDR1 DFQATT and CDR2 SNEGSKA (reference sequence). Trimming pared 6 bases from V and 1 base from J, leaving 10 bases between. The CDR3 has 13 amino acids. Here the CDR3 reads CSAGHESGNTIYF. Written as DNA, the CDR3 is TGCAGTGCCGGACACGAGTCTGGAAACACCATATATTTT.

Of note for this clonotype: This clone may be a read error of a much larger clone one base away. The chain joins TRBV11-2 to TRBJ2-3, with D hard to call. CDR3 size: 14 residues. Germline V gives CDR1 SGHAT, CDR2 FQNNGV. This chain's CDR3 is CASSLFSSIDTQYF. The CDR3 nucleotides are TGTGCCAGCAGCTTATTTTCCAGCATAGATACGCAGTATTTT.

Many counts were recorded for this clonotype. V gene TRBV3-1 combines with J gene TRBJ1-1, with 9 bases that match TRBD1. Germline CDR1 LGHDT, CDR2 YNNKEL (reference sequence). V dropped 1 base and J dropped 9; count of bases not matched to a gene: 12. The CDR3 consists of 16 residues. For the CDR3, the DNA is TGTGCCAGCAGCCAAGTAACAATCCGACAGGGGGGGAAAGCTTTCTTT. This gives the protein CASSQVTIRQGGKAFF.

A few counts support this clonotype. The rearrangement joins TRBV5-5 to TRBJ2-7, with D unclear. V was pared by 1 base and J by 6 bases, with 8 bases between. This CDR3 is 12 amino acids long. The germline V gene has CDR1 SGHKS and CDR2 YYEKEE (reference sequence). In DNA form, the CDR3 reads TGTGCCAGCAGCTTGCGGTCTGGCGAGCAGTACTTC. It is translated as CASSLRSGEQYF. Supplemented by reference TRBV5-5 and TRBJ2-7, the full variable domain reads DAGVTQSPTHLIKTRGQQVTLRCSPISGHKSVSWYQQVLGQGPQFIFQYYEKEERGRGNFPDRFSARQFPNYSSELNVNALLLGDSALYLCASSLRSGEQYFGPGTRLTVT.

There are a few counts of this clonotype. The chain is built from TRBV10-3 and TRBJ2-5; D remains unclear. V was clipped by 7 bases and J by 4 bases, with 13 bases between them. The CDR3 sequence is 13 residues long. Germline V gives CDR1 ENHRY, CDR2 SYGVKD. The CDR3 DNA is TGTGCCATCACCAGCAGCCACCTAGAGACCCAGTACTTC. Encoded protein: CAITSSHLETQYF.

This clonotype appeared a few times. The chain employs TRBV27 and TRBJ2-7; 8 bases agree with TRBD1. Germline values: CDR1 MNHEY, CDR2 SMNVEV (reference sequence). The junction had 3 bases not matched to a gene; V was cut back by 5 bases and J by 3 bases. The CDR3 has 13 residues. This chain's CDR3 is CASSHGQGYEQYF. The DNA for the CDR3 is TGTGCCAGCAGTCACGGACAGGGCTACGAGCAGTACTTC.

The rearrangement joins TRBV5-1 to TRBJ1-2; 10 bases are a match to TRBD1. The CDR3 is 16 residues long. Looked up from germline, CDR1 is SGHRS and CDR2 is YFSETQ. V lost 5 bases and J lost 3; bases outside the gene matches: 10. CDR3 region: CASREIDRGPDYGYTF. Written as DNA, the CDR3 is TGCGCCAGCAGAGAAATAGACAGGGGGCCCGACTATGGCTACACCTTC. Complete variable domain (other parts from reference TRBV5-1 and TRBJ1-2): KAGVTQTPRYLIKTRGQQVTLSCSPISGHRSVSWYQQTPGQGLQFLFEYFSETQRNKGNFPGRFSGRQFSNSRSEMNVSTLELGDSALYLCASREIDRGPDYGYTFGSGTRLTVV.